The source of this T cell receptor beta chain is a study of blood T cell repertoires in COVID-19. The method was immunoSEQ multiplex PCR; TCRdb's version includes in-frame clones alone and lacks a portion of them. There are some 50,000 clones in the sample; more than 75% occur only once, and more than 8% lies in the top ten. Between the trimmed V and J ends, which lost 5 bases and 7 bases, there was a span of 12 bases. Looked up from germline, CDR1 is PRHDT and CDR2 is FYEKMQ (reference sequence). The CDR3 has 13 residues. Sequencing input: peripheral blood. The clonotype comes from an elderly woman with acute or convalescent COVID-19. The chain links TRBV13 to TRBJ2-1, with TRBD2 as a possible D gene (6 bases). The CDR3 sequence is CASSLWSGNEQFF. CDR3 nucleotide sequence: TGTGCCAGCAGCCTTTGGAGCGGGAATGAGCAGTTCTTC.